This passage covers 24 T cell receptor beta chains from one sample sequenced in a study of blood T cell repertoires in COVID-19. Measured with immunoSEQ multiplex PCR; TCRdb has only the in-frame clones, and not every one. This table has more than 300,000 clones, roughly nine tenths appearing once. Material for sequencing was peripheral blood. The receptors derive from a man aged 18 to 29 who had recovered from COVID-19.

The chain links TRBV21-1 to TRBJ2-3; TRBD2, as called in the table, went unchecked against the DNA. TRBV21-1 is a pseudogene. The CDR3 is made up of 16 amino acids. CDR3 region: CASIPGTSGSADTQYF. CDR3 nucleotide sequence: TGTGCCAGCATTCCGGGGACTAGCGGGAGTGCAGATACGCAGTATTTT.

This chain links TRBV7-9 with TRBJ2-7; D is unclear. This CDR3 has 14 amino acids. Germline V lookup: CDR1 SEHNR, CDR2 FQNEAQ (reference sequence). V gave up 5 bases and J gave up 6 bases, with 17 bases separating them. CDR3: CASSPPTEPGEQYF. The CDR3 nucleotides are TGTGCCAGCAGCCCCCCGACGGAACCGGGCGAGCAGTACTTC.

The chain is built from TRBV5-4 and TRBJ2-5; D may be TRBD2 (6 bases). The CDR3 is made up of 15 amino acids. CDR1 and CDR2 (germline): SGHNT, YYREEE (reference sequence). V was shortened by 4 bases and J by 2 bases, with 15 bases between the two germline ends. The CDR3 spells CASSLMEGLQETQYF. The CDR3 coding sequence is TGTGCCAGCAGCCTCATGGAGGGCCTACAAGAGACCCAGTACTTC.

This chain links TRBV6-5 with TRBJ1-5, with 10 bases lining up with TRBD1. The CDR3 runs 15 residues. The trim removed 4 bases at V and 5 bases at J, leaving 5 bases unmatched. CDR1 is MNHEY, CDR2 SVGAGI, per germline. CDR3 nucleotides: TGTGCCAGCAGTTCCGGAGGACAGGGGGATCAGCCCCAGCATTTT. Residues: CASSSGGQGDQPQHF.

The chain has TRBV10-3 and TRBJ1-1, with 8 nucleotides matching TRBD1. Germline V gene lookup returns CDR1 ENHRY and CDR2 SYGVKD. Trimming cost V 6 bases and J 8 bases; bases outside gene matches: 8. This CDR3 contains 13 residues. The CDR3 is CAISGQGGPEAFF. DNA for the CDR3: TGTGCCATCAGCGGACAGGGAGGACCAGAAGCTTTCTTT.

The chain recombines TRBV5-1 with TRBJ2-3, with 7 bases fitting TRBD2. The CDR3 loop spans 15 amino acids. Germline values: CDR1 SGHRS, CDR2 YFSETQ. V dropped 0 bases and J dropped 1; count of bases not matched to a gene: 2. In DNA, the CDR3 is TGCGCCAGCAGCTTGGCTGCGGGGGGCACAGATACGCAGTATTTT. As protein: CASSLAAGGTDTQYF.

This clone is a singleton in its sample. This sequence joins TRBV6-5 and TRBJ2-1, with 9 bases aligning to TRBD1. CDR1 MNHEY and CDR2 SVGAGI come from the germline V gene. This CDR3 is 15 amino acids long. Losses at the gene ends were 6 bases for V and 3 bases for J; bases not matched to a gene: 6. CDR3: CASSSAGQGYNEQFF. CDR3 nucleotides: TGTGCCAGCAGCAGTGCGGGACAGGGCTACAATGAGCAGTTCTTC.

The rearrangement joins TRBV3-1 (or the pseudogene TRBV3-2) to TRBJ1-1; D unclear. Germline V gene lookup returns CDR1 LGHDT and CDR2 YNNKEL (reference sequence). The CDR3 is 14 residues long. Trimming left V 0 bases short and J 0 bases short, with 5 bases between. This CDR3 reads CASSQDSLNTEAFF. CDR3 sequence (DNA): TGTGCCAGCAGCCAAGATTCTCTGAACACTGAAGCTTTCTTT.

The chain has TRBV12-3 or TRBV12-4 and TRBJ1-1, with 11 bases that match TRBD1. The V and J ends lost 6 bases and 5 bases, in that order; junction bases with no gene match: 2. This CDR3 comprises 13 residues. The CDR3 DNA sequence: TGTGCCAGCAGGGACAGGGGGCAGACTGAAGCTTTCTTT. It is translated as CASRDRGQTEAFF.

The genes are TRBV18 and TRBJ1-1; 7 bases are a match to TRBD1. The CDR3 contains 15 residues. Germline V gene sequence: CDR1 KGHSH, CDR2 LQKENI. Unmatched junction bases numbered 6, after V lost 1 base and J lost 4 bases. The chain's CDR3 is CASSPQKGAGTEAFF. In nucleotides, the CDR3 is TGTGCCAGCTCACCACAGAAGGGGGCTGGCACTGAAGCTTTCTTT.

V is TRBV7-2 and J is TRBJ1-4; 9 bases line up with TRBD1. Germline V gene data show CDR1 as SGHTA and CDR2 as FQGNSA. With V trimmed by 5 bases and J by 5 bases, 9 bases remained unmatched. The CDR3 runs 16 residues. The CDR3 DNA reads as TGTGCCAGCAGCCCGCCATGGACAGGGGAAAATGAAAAACTGTTTTTT. Translation gives CASSPPWTGENEKLFF.

This chain links TRBV7-9 with TRBJ1-2, with D maybe TRBD1 (6 bases). CDR3 length: 15 residues. V dropped 1 base and J dropped 8 bases, with 17 bases sitting between them. Looked up from germline, CDR1 is SEHNR and CDR2 is FQNEAQ (reference sequence). Here the CDR3 DNA reads TGTGCCAGCAGCTTAGAATCGGTGGGGGCGAGGGGCTACACCTTC. It translates to CASSLESVGARGYTF.

This chain joins TRBV6-1 and TRBJ1-2; D is possibly TRBD1 (5 bases). V was cut by 2 bases and J by 10 bases, with 20 bases left in between. The CDR3 is 15 amino acids. Germline V gene data show CDR1 as MNHNS and CDR2 as SASEGT. CDR3 nucleotides: TGTGCCAGCAGTGAATTGTTTAGGGGATTGGAAGACTACACCTTC. It codes for CASSELFRGLEDYTF.

The count of this clone is one. V and J are TRBV7-2 and TRBJ2-1, with a tentative D call TRBD2 (6 bases). V dropped 4 bases and J dropped 8 bases, with 18 bases sitting between them. The CDR3 has 15 residues. Germline CDR1 and CDR2: SGHTA and FQGNSA. The CDR3 spells CASSYRLVNNYEQFF. The CDR3 DNA reads as TGTGCCAGCAGCTATCGACTAGTGAATAACTATGAGCAGTTCTTC.

J is TRBJ1-2 and V is TRBV6-2 or TRBV6-3; D might be TRBD1 (6 bases). The CDR3 loop spans 16 amino acids. Germline CDR1 reads MNHEY; CDR2 reads SVGEGT. V lost 2 bases and J lost 4, with 17 bases in between. CDR3 amino acids: CASSYPPDRTGYGYTF. The CDR3 DNA is TGTGCCAGCAGTTACCCGCCCGACAGGACGGGCTATGGCTACACCTTC.

The V gene is TRBV30, the J gene TRBJ2-5; D is possibly TRBD2 (5 bases). The length of the CDR3 is 12 residues. V was clipped by 5 bases and J by 2 bases, with 9 bases between them. Looked up from germline, CDR1 is GTSNPN and CDR2 is SVGIG (reference sequence). In DNA form, the CDR3 reads TGTGCCTGGGATGGGAGTCAAGAGACCCAGTACTTC. It yields the protein CAWDGSQETQYF. Drawing the rest from reference TRBV30 and TRBJ2-5, the complete variable domain is SQTIHQWPATLVQPVGSPLSLECTVEGTSNPNLYWYRQAAGRGLQLLFYSVGIGQISSEVPQNLSASRPQDRQFILSSKKLLLSDSGFYLCAWDGSQETQYFGPGTRLLVL.

This chain connects TRBV11-1 to TRBJ2-7; 7 nucleotides line up with TRBD1. CDR1 is SGHAT, CDR2 FQDESV, per germline (reference sequence). The V gene end was trimmed by 1 base and the J gene end by 3 bases; junction bases not matched to a gene: 3. The CDR3 length is 14 residues. The CDR3 bases are TGTGCCAGCAGCTTAGGGACAGGAGTCTACGAGCAGTACTTC. Its translation is CASSLGTGVYEQYF.

The V gene is TRBV7-2, the J gene TRBJ1-3; D is unresolved. With 1 base removed from V and 0 bases from J, the gap between germline ends came to 7 bases. CDR3 length: 15 residues. Germline V gene lookup returns CDR1 SGHTA and CDR2 FQGNSA. In DNA form, the CDR3 reads TGTGCCAGCAGCTTAGTAGATTTCTCTGGAAACACCATATATTTT. This sequence encodes CASSLVDFSGNTIYF.

The gene calls are TRBV19 and TRBJ1-1; D is ambiguous. CDR3 length equals 12 residues. V dropped 4 bases and J dropped 7 bases, with 10 bases sitting between them. In germline, CDR1 is LNHDA, CDR2 SQIVND (reference sequence). The CDR3 is CASSRGGIEAFF. The DNA for the CDR3 is TGTGCCAGTAGTAGGGGAGGTATTGAAGCTTTCTTT. Supplemented by reference TRBV19 and TRBJ1-1, the full variable domain reads DGGITQSPKYLFRKEGQNVTLSCEQNLNHDAMYWYRQDPGQGLRLIYYSQIVNDFQKGDIAEGYSVSREKKESFPLTVTSAQKNPTAFYLCASSRGGIEAFFGQGTRLTVV.

A note on this clone: The sample contains more than one DNA sequence encoding this CDR3. The chain links TRBV5-1 to TRBJ1-5, with 8 bases identical to TRBD1. The CDR3 is made up of 14 amino acids. V gave up 4 bases and J gave up 4 bases; unmatched junction bases: 4. The germline CDR1 and CDR2 sequences are SGHRS and YFSETQ. CDR3 DNA: TGCGCCAGCAGCACCGGACAGGGTAATCAGCCCCAGCATTTT. Translation gives CASSTGQGNQPQHF.

The rearrangement links TRBV6-6 to TRBJ1-2; a possible D gene is TRBD1 (6 bases). Trimming removed 7 bases from V and 3 bases from J, with 15 bases in between. The CDR3 contains 14 residues. Germline V lookup: CDR1 MNHNY, CDR2 SVGAGI (reference sequence). As DNA, the CDR3 is TGTGCCAGCATAAATGCGGGGGGCTACTATGGCTACACCTTC. As protein: CASINAGGYYGYTF.

This chain connects TRBV4-1 to TRBJ1-2; the D is unclear. The CDR3 is made up of 13 amino acids. CDR1 and CDR2 (germline): MGHRA, YSYEKL. V lost 0 bases to trimming and J lost 8 bases, with 10 bases between them. The CDR3 DNA reads TGCGCCAGCAGCCAAGATCGGCAGGCCGGCTACACCTTC. This translates into CASSQDRQAGYTF.

The rearrangement uses TRBV7-2 and TRBJ1-5, with D hard to call. Between the trimmed V and J ends, which lost 5 bases and 1 base, there was a span of 6 bases. There are 13 residues in the CDR3. The germline V gene has CDR1 SGHTA and CDR2 FQGNSA. In DNA, the CDR3 is TGTGCCAGCAGCACAGCAAGCAATCAGCCCCAGCATTTT. It specifies CASSTASNQPQHF.

The chain recombines TRBV24-1 with TRBJ1-2; possibly TRBD1 for D (5 bases). Trimming removed 3 bases from V and 4 bases from J, with 8 bases in between. Germline CDR1 and CDR2: KGHDR and SFDVKD. CDR3 size: 13 residues. CDR3 coding DNA: TGTGCCACCAGTGATGACAGCAGCTATGGCTACACCTTC. Translating it yields CATSDDSSYGYTF.